Presented here are 9 T cell receptor beta chains from one specimen sequenced in a study of metastatic and nonmetastatic thyroid tumors. TCRdb reanalyzed the PCR reads via MiXCR. The sample records tens of thousands of clones, 15% to 20% being singletons. Until they underwent thyroid surgery, no patient had received any treatment. Sequenced: blood. All receptors come from a male donor with papillary thyroid cancer or a benign thyroid nodule (not recorded which). Some clones in this sample may be carry-over from other donors' samples.

This clone has a count of ten or more. This chain uses TRBV20-1 with TRBJ1-6; 11 bases line up with TRBD1. The CDR3 is 19 residues long. The junction had 13 bases not matched to a gene; V was cut back by 0 bases and J by 6 bases. Germline V gene sequence: CDR1 DFQATT, CDR2 SNEGSKA (reference sequence). The CDR3 loop is CSARDLVGSGTGGNSPLHF. The CDR3 nucleotides are TGCAGTGCTAGAGATCTAGTAGGATCCGGGACAGGGGGTAATTCACCCCTCCACTTT.

This clone was observed at least ten times. The chain uses TRBV9 and TRBJ2-3; D unclear. This CDR3 contains 16 residues. Germline CDR1 SGDLS, CDR2 YYNGEE. Between the trimmed V and J ends, which lost 0 bases and 4 bases, there was a span of 15 bases. The CDR3 is CASSVEATLWADTQYF. The CDR3 coding sequence is TGTGCCAGCAGCGTAGAAGCCACACTCTGGGCAGATACGCAGTATTTT.

This clone was detected a few times. V usage is TRBV3-1 and J usage is TRBJ2-5; no definite D call. Germline CDR1 LGHDT, CDR2 YNNKEL (reference sequence). Trimming left V 1 base short and J 5 bases short, with 14 bases between. This CDR3 region has 15 residues. CDR3 region: CASSQGALSAETQYF. CDR3 sequence (DNA): TGTGCCAGCAGCCAAGGGGCTCTTTCTGCGGAGACCCAGTACTTC.

The rearrangement joins TRBV18 to TRBJ2-5; D ambiguous. Germline V gene data show CDR1 as KGHSH and CDR2 as LQKENI. The CDR3 loop spans 15 amino acids. Deletions cut 4 bases from V and 1 base from J, with 13 bases between. The CDR3 sequence: CASSLQSVRQETQYF. CDR3 coding DNA: TGTGCCAGCTCACTTCAGTCTGTACGCCAAGAGACCCAGTACTTC. Filled out from reference TRBV18 and TRBJ2-5, the complete variable domain reads NAGVMQNPRHLVRRRGQEARLRCSPMKGHSHVYWYRQLPEEGLKFMVYLQKENIIDESGMPKERFSAEFPKEGPSILRIQQVVRGDSAAYFCASSLQSVRQETQYFGPGTRLLVL.

This clone was detected ten times or more. CDR3 nucleotide sequence: TGTGCCAGCAGTTTACCCAGCGGGCTCACAGATACGCAGTATTTT. Encoded protein: CASSLPSGLTDTQYF. This chain joins TRBV28 and TRBJ2-3; D is perhaps TRBD2 (6 bases). CDR1 MDHEN and CDR2 SYDVKM come from the germline V gene. The CDR3 extends over 15 amino acids. The ends were cut back, 2 bases at V and 2 bases at J, with 11 bases in the middle.

This clone was counted many times. The chain links TRBV30 to TRBJ2-5, with D possibly TRBD1 on 6 matching bases. Germline V gene data show CDR1 as GTSNPN and CDR2 as SVGIG (reference sequence). CDR3 size: 13 residues. V was pared by 3 bases and J by 5 bases, with 13 bases between. The CDR3 is CAWRGQLSETQYF. As DNA, the CDR3 is TGTGCCTGGAGAGGACAGCTTAGCGAGACCCAGTACTTC.

Only a few counts were recorded for this clone. This chain uses TRBV9 with TRBJ2-4, with TRBD1 matching 8 bases. In germline, CDR1 is SGDLS, CDR2 YYNGEE. With 3 bases clipped from V and 0 bases from J, the junction kept 17 bases outside the gene matches. The CDR3 contains 20 residues. CDR3 sequence reads: CASSEAIGQGTTQAKNIQYF. CDR3 coding DNA: TGTGCCAGCAGCGAGGCCATCGGACAGGGCACAACTCAAGCCAAAAACATTCAGTACTTC.

This clone was counted at least ten times. The chain carries TRBV28 and TRBJ1-5; 8 nucleotides align to TRBD1. There are 15 residues in the CDR3. The V gene end was trimmed by 7 bases and the J gene end by 6 bases; junction bases not matched to a gene: 11. From germline, CDR1 is MDHEN and CDR2 SYDVKM. The CDR3 region is CASKPGQGESQPQHF. DNA for the CDR3: TGTGCCAGCAAACCCGGACAGGGAGAGAGTCAGCCCCAGCATTTT.

This clone showed up just a few times. Because it lacks the conserved phenylalanine or tryptophan at the end, this CDR3 is likely a read error. The V gene is TRBV6-1, the J gene TRBJ2-1; 13 bases fit TRBD2. V lost 11 bases and J lost 7; bases outside the gene matches: 11. The CDR3 loop spans 15 amino acids. Germline V gene sequence: CDR1 MNHNS, CDR2 SASEGT. In nucleotides, the CDR3 is TGTGCCGTCAGTCAACTAGCGGGAGGGCCTAATGAGCAGTTCTCC. It encodes CAVSQLAGGPNEQFS.